This T cell receptor (beta chain) derives from a study of control samples from healthy donors and cancer patients. Only in-frame clones appear in the TCRdb table, and some are missing; sequencing was by immunoSEQ multiplex PCR. This repertoire shows fewer than 95,000 clones, around four fifths found once; its top ten account for roughly 18%. CDR1 and CDR2 (germline): PRHDT, FYEKMQ (reference sequence). This CDR3 contains 14 residues. The germline V and J ends were trimmed by 1 base and 4 bases, with 10 bases remaining between them. This clone occurred once. Sequencing input: blood. V usage is TRBV13 and J usage is TRBJ1-2; D remains unclear. The sequence was obtained from a man younger than 45 in good health. In nucleotides, the CDR3 is TGTGCCAGCAGCTTAGTGCCAGGACTCTATGGCTACACCTTC. This sequence encodes CASSLVPGLYGYTF.